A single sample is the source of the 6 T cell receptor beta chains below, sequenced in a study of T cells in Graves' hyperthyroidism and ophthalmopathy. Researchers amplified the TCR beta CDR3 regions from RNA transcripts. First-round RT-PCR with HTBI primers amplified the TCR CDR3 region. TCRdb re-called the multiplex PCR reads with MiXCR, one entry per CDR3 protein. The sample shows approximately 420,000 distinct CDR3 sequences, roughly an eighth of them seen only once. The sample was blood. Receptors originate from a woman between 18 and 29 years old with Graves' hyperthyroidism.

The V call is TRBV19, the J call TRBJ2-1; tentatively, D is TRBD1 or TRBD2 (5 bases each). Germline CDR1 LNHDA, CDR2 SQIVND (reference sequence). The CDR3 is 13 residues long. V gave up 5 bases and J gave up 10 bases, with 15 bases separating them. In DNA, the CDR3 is TGTGCCAGTAGTCAAGTTCGGGGCTGGGAGCAGTTCTTC. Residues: CASSQVRGWEQFF.

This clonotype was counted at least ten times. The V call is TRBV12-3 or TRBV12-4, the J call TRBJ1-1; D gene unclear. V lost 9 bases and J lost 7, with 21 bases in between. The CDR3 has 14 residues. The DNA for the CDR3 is TGTGCCAGTACGGCGGGCAGCCAATCTGTTGAAGCTTTCTTT. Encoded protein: CASTAGSQSVEAFF.

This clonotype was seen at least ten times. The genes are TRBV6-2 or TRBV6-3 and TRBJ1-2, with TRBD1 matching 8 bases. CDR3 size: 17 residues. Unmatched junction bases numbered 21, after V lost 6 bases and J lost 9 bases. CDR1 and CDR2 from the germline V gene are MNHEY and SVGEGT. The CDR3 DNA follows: TGTGCCAGCAGAACGGGACTACCGGGACAGGTTAATATGCGCTACACCTTC. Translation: CASRTGLPGQVNMRYTF.

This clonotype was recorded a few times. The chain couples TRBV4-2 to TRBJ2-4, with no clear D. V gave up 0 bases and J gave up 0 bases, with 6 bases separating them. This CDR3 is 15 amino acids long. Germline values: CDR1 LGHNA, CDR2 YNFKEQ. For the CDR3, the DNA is TGTGCCAGCAGCCAAGACGACCTAGCCAAAAACATTCAGTACTTC. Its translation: CASSQDDLAKNIQYF.

CDR3 loop: CASRPQGSSGSDTQYF. CDR3 bases: TGCGCCAGCAGGCCTCAGGGGTCTAGCGGATCGGATACGCAGTATTTT. This chain connects TRBV5-1 to TRBJ2-3; possibly TRBD2 for D (7 bases). Germline CDR1 SGHRS, CDR2 YFSETQ. With 5 bases removed from V and 6 bases from J, the gap between germline ends came to 22 bases. This CDR3 has 16 residues.

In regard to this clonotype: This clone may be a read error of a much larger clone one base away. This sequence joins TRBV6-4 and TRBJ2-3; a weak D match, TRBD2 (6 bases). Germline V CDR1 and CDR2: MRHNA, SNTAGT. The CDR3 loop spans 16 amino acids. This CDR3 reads CASSDAAGSSTDMQYF. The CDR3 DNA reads TGTGCCAGCAGTGACGCGGCGGGATCTAGCACAGATATGCAGTATTTT.